The 12 T cell receptor beta chains below were found in one sample sequenced in a study of early T cells in non-severe SARS-CoV-2 infection (dated by TCRdb to the early 2020s). The method was 5' RACE. TCRdb shows the sequencer as NextSeq 500. In TCRdb, the public reads were trimmed at Q25 with fastp and aligned with MiXCR, with productive beta chains retained. Every entry covers one CDR3 protein and lists the most common genes and DNA from its rows. The sample yields tens of thousands of distinct CDR3 sequences; about 9.3% were counted once. Under 5% of the sample goes to the ten largest clones. Material: whole blood. These receptors were obtained from an adult who was a healthcare worker with PCR-confirmed SARS-CoV-2 infection or an uninfected control (not recorded which).

This clonotype was found many times. This rearrangement joins TRBV20-1 to TRBJ2-2, with 7 positions matching TRBD2. This CDR3 contains 14 residues. The ends lost 6 bases at V and 0 bases at J; junction bases unmatched: 4. Germline values: CDR1 DFQATT, CDR2 SNEGSKA (reference sequence). The CDR3 region is CSAPSGANTGELFF. The CDR3 region has the DNA TGCAGTGCCCCGAGCGGGGCGAACACCGGGGAGCTGTTTTTT.

There are many counts of this clonotype. This chain connects TRBV29-1 to TRBJ1-2; no clear D gene. Trimming cost V 6 bases and J 4 bases, with 9 bases left between them. The CDR3 extends over 11 amino acids. The germline V gene encodes CDR1 SQVTM and CDR2 ANQGSEA. For the CDR3, the DNA is TGCAGCGTCCAGACCACCTATGGCTACACCTTC. Translation gives CSVQTTYGYTF.

As concerns this clonotype: This could be a read error, since a much larger clone is one nucleotide away. J is TRBJ1-1 and V is TRBV3-1, with D hard to call. Germline V gene lookup returns CDR1 LGHDT and CDR2 YNNKEL (reference sequence). The CDR3 loop spans 15 amino acids. With 1 base removed from V and 5 bases from J, the gap between germline ends came to 14 bases. CDR3 protein: CASSQGFGIRTEAFF. The DNA of the CDR3 is TGTGCCAGCAGCCAAGGATTCGGGATACGAACTGAAGCTTTCTTT. The full variable domain, its missing parts supplied by reference TRBV3-1 and TRBJ1-1, is DTAVSQTPKYLVTQMGNDKSIKCEQNLGHDTMYWYKQDSKKFLKIMFSYNNKELIINETVPNRFSPKSPDKAHLNLHINSLELGDSAVYFCASSQGFGIRTEAFFGQGTRLTVV.

The gene calls are TRBV29-1 and TRBJ1-3; the D is unclear. CDR3 length: 17 amino acids. V shed 2 bases and J shed 4 bases, with 21 bases lying between them. Germline CDR1 reads SQVTM; CDR2 reads ANQGSEA. In DNA form, the CDR3 reads TGCAGCGTTGAAATTATGGCCGGGCTCTTCGAGGGAAACACCATATATTTT. Translated, it gives CSVEIMAGLFEGNTIYF.

A few counts support this clonotype. The chain has TRBV7-2 and TRBJ2-5; the D is unclear. This CDR3 has 11 residues. CDR1 is SGHTA, CDR2 FQGNSA, per germline. Between the trimmed V and J ends, which lost 4 bases and 3 bases, there was a span of 3 bases. Here the CDR3 DNA reads TGTGCCAGCAGCTCCAAAGAGACCCAGTACTTC. Amino acids: CASSSKETQYF. The variable domain in full, completed from reference TRBV7-2 and TRBJ2-5, reads GAGVSQSPSNKVTEKGKDVELRCDPISGHTALYWYRQSLGQGLEFLIYFQGNSAPDKSGLPSDRFSAERTGGSVSTLTIQRTQQEDSAVYLCASSSKETQYFGPGTRLLVL.

A few counts support this clonotype. V gene TRBV29-1 combines with J gene TRBJ1-2; D is ambiguous. CDR3 length: 11 amino acids. Trimming removed 8 bases from V and 0 bases from J, with 7 bases in between. From germline, CDR1 is SQVTM and CDR2 ANQGSEA. In DNA form, the CDR3 reads TGCAGCATTAGTACTAACTATGGCTACACCTTC. Translating it yields CSISTNYGYTF.

This clonotype was observed many times. This rearrangement joins TRBV4-3 to TRBJ1-5; possibly TRBD1 for D (5 bases). This CDR3 has 13 amino acids. With 0 bases removed from V and 6 bases from J, the gap between germline ends came to 6 bases. In germline, CDR1 is LGHNA, CDR2 YSLEER. The CDR3 is CASSQDRGQPQHF. The CDR3, as DNA: TGCGCCAGCAGCCAAGATAGGGGTCAGCCCCAGCATTTT.

The chain has TRBV15 and TRBJ2-1; D is unclear. Per the germline V gene, CDR1 is LNHNV and CDR2 is YYDKDF (reference sequence). V shed 0 bases and J shed 6 bases, with 6 bases lying between them. The CDR3 is 13 residues long. The CDR3: CATSRDLANEQFF. CDR3 DNA: TGTGCCACCAGCAGAGATCTGGCCAATGAGCAGTTCTTC. Drawing the rest from reference TRBV15 and TRBJ2-1, the complete variable domain is DAMVIQNPRYQVTQFGKPVTLSCSQTLNHNVMYWYQQKSSQAPKLLFHYYDKDFNNEADTPDNFQSRRPNTSFCFLDIRSPGLGDTAMYLCATSRDLANEQFFGPGTRLTVL.

This sequence joins TRBV12-3 or TRBV12-4 and TRBJ2-5, with 8 bases fitting TRBD1. The CDR3 consists of 14 residues. Trimming removed 6 bases from V and 1 base from J; junction bases left unmatched: 4. CDR3 sequence (DNA): TGTGCCAGCAGCCTAGGACAGGGCCAAGAGACCCAGTACTTC. It codes for CASSLGQGQETQYF.

This clonotype was seen more than once but under ten times. This chain's CDR3 is CSVPAGDTQYF. CDR3 nucleotides: TGCAGCGTTCCAGCAGGGGATACGCAGTATTTT. The chain employs TRBV29-1 and TRBJ2-3; the D gene is possibly TRBD1 (5 bases). V was trimmed by 5 bases and J by 6 bases, leaving 9 bases between them. Germline CDR1 is SQVTM and CDR2 is ANQGSEA. The CDR3 runs to 11 residues.

The V gene is TRBV27, the J gene TRBJ2-7; D perhaps matches TRBD1 (5 bases). This CDR3 is 13 amino acids long. V was shortened by 3 bases and J by 3 bases, with 9 bases between the two germline ends. Germline loops: CDR1 MNHEY, CDR2 SMNVEV (reference sequence). Here the CDR3 DNA reads TGTGCCAGCAGTTTTTCCAGGGACTACGAGCAGTACTTC. Amino acids: CASSFSRDYEQYF.

This clonotype has just a few counts. V usage is TRBV7-3 and J usage is TRBJ1-2; the D gene is possibly TRBD1 (5 bases). V was trimmed by 6 bases and J by 4 bases, leaving 18 bases between them. The CDR3 extends over 15 amino acids. The germline CDR1 and CDR2 sequences are SGHTA and FQGTGA. CDR3 amino acids: CASRSPGRDFYGYTF. CDR3 bases: TGTGCCAGCAGGTCTCCGGGACGGGACTTCTATGGCTACACCTTC.